This note documents a single T cell receptor (beta chain) sequence. The record originates from a study of blood T cell repertoires in COVID-19. Study-wide context: COVID-19 samples from acute and convalescent phases originated in the United States, Italy and Spain. Sources were T cells, B-cell-depleted T cells, or PBMCs; the material itself was cDNA or gDNA.

Method: immunoSEQ multiplex PCR; TCRdb's copy keeps in-frame clones and lacks some. This table has around 100,000 clones, about 77% appearing once. The germline CDR1 and CDR2 sequences are SGHTA and FQGTGA. Trimming left V 0 bases short and J 3 bases short, with 7 bases between. This CDR3 has 14 residues. The chain has TRBV7-3 and TRBJ2-3; D remains ambiguous. Specimen: peripheral blood. The sequence derives from a woman in her 70s with acute or convalescent COVID-19. The CDR3 sequence: CASSLTVVTDTQYF. The CDR3 nucleotides read TGTGCCAGCAGCTTAACTGTAGTGACAGATACGCAGTATTTT.